One and the same sample provided the 3 T cell receptor beta chains below, sequenced in a study of T cells in localized non-small cell lung cancer (dated by TCRdb to about 2020). Library preparation employed the immunoSEQ multiplex PCR assay. The table was pulled from immuneACCESS by TCRdb, which kept in-frame rearrangements only. Such tables lose some clones; where checked, under half of the loss comes from unresolved V genes, and the rest has no known cause. The sample table holds roughly 48,000 clones, of which 77% were seen once. About a sixth of the sample belongs to the ten largest clones. Source: peripheral blood, taken before any cancer treatment. The receptors originated from a man aged 35-69 years with stage I squamous cell lung carcinoma.

The chain has TRBV30 and TRBJ2-2; tentatively, D is TRBD1 (6 bases). The CDR3 contains 13 residues. Germline V gene sequence: CDR1 GTSNPN, CDR2 SVGIG (reference sequence). V shed 4 bases and J shed 6 bases, with 12 bases lying between them. CDR3: CAWKTGQAGELFF. The CDR3 bases are TGTGCCTGGAAGACAGGACAAGCCGGGGAGCTGTTTTTT.

The chain is built from TRBV5-6 and TRBJ2-2; D unclear. The length of the CDR3 is 13 residues. V lost 0 bases and J lost 5, with 5 bases in between. Germline-derived CDR1 and CDR2 are SGHDT and YYEEEE. In DNA, the CDR3 is TGTGCCAGCAGCTTGGAACTTACCGGGGAGCTGTTTTTT. Its protein is CASSLELTGELFF. The complete variable domain, with remaining parts taken from reference TRBV5-6 and TRBJ2-2, reads DAGVTQSPTHLIKTRGQQVTLRCSPKSGHDTVSWYQQALGQGPQFIFQYYEEEERQRGNFPDRFSGHQFPNYSSELNVNALLLGDSALYLCASSLELTGELFFGEGSRLTVL.

This clone was observed a few times. This chain connects TRBV11-2 to TRBJ2-7; D is undetermined. CDR1 is SGHAT and CDR2 is FQNNGV in the germline V gene. Trimming shortened V by 2 bases and J by 3 bases, and 11 bases separated the two germline ends. The CDR3 has 14 residues. The CDR3 region is CASSLSGPFYEQYF. CDR3 nucleotide sequence: TGTGCCAGCAGCTTAAGTGGCCCTTTCTACGAGCAGTACTTC.